These T cell receptor beta chains were read from a single sample in a study of control samples from healthy donors and cancer patients. Data came from immunoSEQ multiplex PCR; TCRdb stores just in-frame clones and leaves some out. This table holds 76,000 or so clones, 89% found once. Input material: PBMCs. Receptors were obtained from a woman in her 50s with colorectal cancer. Each CDR3 is given with its conserved first and last residue. A D gene is named only where the DNA matches it firmly. Clone size is stated in some rows and not others, as once, few, many or a class when expanded.

d_call: TRBD1
v_call: TRBV24-1
cdr3_length: 15
clone_size: NA
j_call: TRBJ1-1
cdr3_nt: TGTGCCACCAGTGATACTCGACAGGGAGGTTCTGAAGCTTTCTTT
cdr3_aa: CATSDTRQGGSEAFF

d_call: TRBD1
v_call: TRBV12-3/TRBV12-4
cdr3_length: 12
clone_size: NA
j_call: TRBJ1-1
cdr3_nt: TGTGCCAGCAGTTTTTGGGGACAGAAAGCTTTCTTT
cdr3_aa: CASSFWGQKAFF

d_call: NA
v_call: TRBV7-2
cdr3_length: 12
clone_size: NA
j_call: TRBJ2-1
cdr3_nt: TGTGCCAGCAGCAAAACAGGGTTCGAGCAGTTCTTC
cdr3_aa: CASSKTGFEQFF

d_call: NA
v_call: TRBV4-3
cdr3_length: 15
clone_size: NA
j_call: TRBJ1-1
cdr3_nt: TGCGCCAGCAGCCAAGATTCGGGCCGAGGCACTGAAGCTTTCTTT
cdr3_aa: CASSQDSGRGTEAFF

d_call: TRBD1
v_call: TRBV4-3
cdr3_length: 15
clone_size: NA
j_call: TRBJ2-1
cdr3_nt: TGCGCCAGCAGCCAAGGGGACAGATTAACGGATGAGCAGTTCTTC
cdr3_aa: CASSQGDRLTDEQFF

d_call: NA
v_call: TRBV12-3/TRBV12-4
cdr3_length: 13
clone_size: once
j_call: TRBJ2-3
cdr3_nt: TGTGCCAGCAGGTCCGGGGGCACAGATACGCAGTATTTT
cdr3_aa: CASRSGGTDTQYF

d_call: NA
v_call: TRBV4-3
cdr3_length: 14
clone_size: NA
j_call: TRBJ2-3
cdr3_nt: TGCGCCAGCAGCCAAGGGGGGGACACAGATACGCAGTATTTT
cdr3_aa: CASSQGGDTDTQYF

d_call: NA
v_call: TRBV4-3
cdr3_length: 15
clone_size: NA
j_call: TRBJ1-2
cdr3_nt: TGCGCCAGCAGCCAGACCGGGGGTTTAAACTATGGCTACACCTTC
cdr3_aa: CASSQTGGLNYGYTF

d_call: NA
v_call: TRBV6-6
cdr3_length: 14
clone_size: NA
j_call: TRBJ1-5
cdr3_nt: TGTGCCAGCAGTTACTCTTCAGAGGGTCAGCCCCAGCATTTT
cdr3_aa: CASSYSSEGQPQHF

d_call: NA
v_call: TRBV6-4
cdr3_length: 13
clone_size: few
j_call: TRBJ1-1
cdr3_nt: TGTGCCAGCAGTCGGGGCGGCGAAACTGAAGCTTTCTTT
cdr3_aa: CASSRGGETEAFF

d_call: NA
v_call: TRBV21-1
cdr3_length: 19
clone_size: NA
j_call: TRBJ2-2
cdr3_nt: TGTGCCAGCAGCCCCCCTGACGGCCTCAGGTCGGGGAACACCGGGGAGCTGTTTTTT
cdr3_aa: CASSPPDGLRSGNTGELFF

d_call: TRBD1
v_call: TRBV6-6
cdr3_length: 16
clone_size: NA
j_call: TRBJ2-2
cdr3_nt: TGTGCCAGCAGTTACCCGGACAGGCTAGTAGACGGGGAGCTGTTTTTT
cdr3_aa: CASSYPDRLVDGELFF

d_call: TRBD1
v_call: TRBV7-2
cdr3_length: 16
clone_size: NA
j_call: TRBJ2-5
cdr3_nt: TGTGCCAGCAGCCAAGGGACAGGGCCCGGGCAAGAGACCCAGTACTTC
cdr3_aa: CASSQGTGPGQETQYF

d_call: TRBD1
v_call: TRBV7-2
cdr3_length: 14
clone_size: NA
j_call: TRBJ1-1
cdr3_nt: TGTGCCAGCAGATCGACAGGGGCTCCCACTGAAGCTTTCTTT
cdr3_aa: CASRSTGAPTEAFF

d_call: NA
v_call: TRBV30
cdr3_length: 13
clone_size: NA
j_call: TRBJ1-4
cdr3_nt: TGTGCCTGGAGAAGCCAGGGTGTTGAAAAACTGTTTTTT
cdr3_aa: CAWRSQGVEKLFF

d_call: NA
v_call: TRBV6-6
cdr3_length: 15
clone_size: once
j_call: TRBJ1-5
cdr3_nt: TGTGCCAGCAGTTACACAGGGTTTAGCAATCAGCCCCAGCATTTT
cdr3_aa: CASSYTGFSNQPQHF

d_call: NA
v_call: TRBV6-5
cdr3_length: 14
clone_size: NA
j_call: TRBJ1-2
cdr3_nt: TGTGCCACCGCTCCTGGGGACGGAAACTATGGCTACACCTTC
cdr3_aa: CATAPGDGNYGYTF

d_call: NA
v_call: TRBV7-9
cdr3_length: 13
clone_size: NA
j_call: TRBJ1-6
cdr3_nt: TGTGCCAGCAGCCGCCAGGAGGTTTCACCCCTCCACTTT
cdr3_aa: CASSRQEVSPLHF

d_call: NA
v_call: TRBV30
cdr3_length: 14
clone_size: NA
j_call: TRBJ1-3
cdr3_nt: TGTGCCTGGACCTCTCCGGGGGGGGGAAACACCATATATTTT
cdr3_aa: CAWTSPGGGNTIYF

d_call: NA
v_call: TRBV6-2/TRBV6-3
cdr3_length: 12
clone_size: NA
j_call: TRBJ2-5
cdr3_nt: TGTGCCAGCAGTAGTTACAAAGAGACCCAGTACTTC
cdr3_aa: CASSSYKETQYF

d_call: NA
v_call: TRBV7-2
cdr3_length: 16
clone_size: NA
j_call: TRBJ2-2
cdr3_nt: TGTGCCAGCAGCTTAGATGGGGGCGCGTTATCCGGGGAGCTGTTTTTT
cdr3_aa: CASSLDGGALSGELFF

d_call: NA
v_call: TRBV2
cdr3_length: 13
clone_size: NA
j_call: TRBJ2-1
cdr3_nt: TGTGCCAGCAAGGGCAGGATCTACAATGAGCAGTTCTTC
cdr3_aa: CASKGRIYNEQFF

d_call: TRBD1
v_call: TRBV7-2
cdr3_length: 15
clone_size: NA
j_call: TRBJ2-1
cdr3_nt: TGTGCCAGCAGCTTAGACAGGGGGGAGTACAATGAGCAGTTCTTC
cdr3_aa: CASSLDRGEYNEQFF

d_call: TRBD1
v_call: TRBV6-4
cdr3_length: 18
clone_size: NA
j_call: TRBJ2-6
cdr3_nt: TGTGCCAGCAGTGCCGTCGGTACAGGGGGTGGTGGGGCCAACGTCCTGACTTTC
cdr3_aa: CASSAVGTGGGGANVLTF

d_call: NA
v_call: TRBV21-1
cdr3_length: 15
clone_size: NA
j_call: TRBJ1-6
cdr3_nt: TGTGCCAGCAGCACCCACGGGGACAGGGGTTCACCCCTCCACTTT
cdr3_aa: CASSTHGDRGSPLHF

d_call: NA
v_call: TRBV5-6
cdr3_length: 14
clone_size: NA
j_call: TRBJ2-4
cdr3_nt: TGTGCCAGCAGCTGGGGACTCAGTGAAAACATTCAGTACTTC
cdr3_aa: CASSWGLSENIQYF

d_call: NA
v_call: TRBV20-1
cdr3_length: 14
clone_size: NA
j_call: TRBJ1-3
cdr3_nt: TGCAGTGCTAGTGGCGGGGGGCCCGGAAACACCATATATTTT
cdr3_aa: CSASGGGPGNTIYF

d_call: NA
v_call: TRBV5-1
cdr3_length: 16
clone_size: NA
j_call: TRBJ2-1
cdr3_nt: TGCGCCAGCAGCTTTTCCTCACGGGGGGCCGGGGATGAGCAGTTCTTC
cdr3_aa: CASSFSSRGAGDEQFF

d_call: TRBD1
v_call: TRBV7-2
cdr3_length: 16
clone_size: once
j_call: TRBJ1-3
cdr3_nt: TGTGCCAGCAGCTCATCGAGGGGGCTCTATGGAAACACCATATATTTT
cdr3_aa: CASSSSRGLYGNTIYF

d_call: NA
v_call: TRBV7-2
cdr3_length: 14
clone_size: NA
j_call: TRBJ1-1
cdr3_nt: TGTGCCAGCAGCTTTGACAGGATGAACACTGAAGCTTTCTTT
cdr3_aa: CASSFDRMNTEAFF

d_call: TRBD2
v_call: TRBV9
cdr3_length: 14
clone_size: NA
j_call: TRBJ2-3
cdr3_nt: TGTGCCAGCAGCCCCCGGGGGGTCACAGATACGCAGTATTTT
cdr3_aa: CASSPRGVTDTQYF

d_call: TRBD1
v_call: TRBV7-9
cdr3_length: 14
clone_size: NA
j_call: TRBJ2-3
cdr3_nt: TGTGCCAGCAGCCCGCGGACAGGGACAGATACGCAGTATTTT
cdr3_aa: CASSPRTGTDTQYF

d_call: NA
v_call: TRBV6-2/TRBV6-3
cdr3_length: 13
clone_size: NA
j_call: TRBJ2-4
cdr3_nt: TGTGCCAGCAGTTACTCCGGGGTAAACATTCAGTACTTC
cdr3_aa: CASSYSGVNIQYF

d_call: TRBD1
v_call: TRBV15
cdr3_length: 16
clone_size: once
j_call: TRBJ2-5
cdr3_nt: TGTGCCACCAGCAGGACGCTCCGGGACAGCCAAGAGACCCAGTACTTC
cdr3_aa: CATSRTLRDSQETQYF

d_call: NA
v_call: TRBV5-5
cdr3_length: 13
clone_size: NA
j_call: TRBJ2-1
cdr3_nt: TGTGCCAGCAGTACCTGGGAGGCCAATGAGCAGTTCTTC
cdr3_aa: CASSTWEANEQFF

d_call: NA
v_call: TRBV3-1/TRBV3-2
cdr3_length: 13
clone_size: NA
j_call: TRBJ1-1
cdr3_nt: TGTGCCAGCAGCCAAGACGTCAGTACTGAAGCTTTCTTT
cdr3_aa: CASSQDVSTEAFF

d_call: NA
v_call: TRBV19
cdr3_length: 13
clone_size: NA
j_call: TRBJ1-2
cdr3_nt: TGTGCCAGTAGACCCGACAGTAACTATGGCTACACCTTC
cdr3_aa: CASRPDSNYGYTF

d_call: TRBD1
v_call: TRBV5-1
cdr3_length: 15
clone_size: NA
j_call: TRBJ1-5
cdr3_nt: TGCGCCAGCAGGCCCGGGACAGGGGGCAATCAGCCCCAGCATTTT
cdr3_aa: CASRPGTGGNQPQHF

d_call: TRBD2
v_call: TRBV7-9
cdr3_length: 16
clone_size: NA
j_call: TRBJ2-2
cdr3_nt: TGTGCCAGCAGCTTAGAAGCGGGGGGGCCTCCCGGGGAGCTGTTTTTT
cdr3_aa: CASSLEAGGPPGELFF

d_call: TRBD2
v_call: TRBV7-3
cdr3_length: 15
clone_size: few
j_call: TRBJ2-1
cdr3_nt: TGTGCCAGCAGCGCGATAGCGGGGGGGAACAATGAGCAGTTCTTC
cdr3_aa: CASSAIAGGNNEQFF

d_call: NA
v_call: TRBV2
cdr3_length: 12
clone_size: NA
j_call: TRBJ1-2
cdr3_nt: TGTGCCAGCCGTCGTGGCGACTATGGCTACACCTTC
cdr3_aa: CASRRGDYGYTF

d_call: TRBD1
v_call: TRBV7-2
cdr3_length: 14
clone_size: NA
j_call: TRBJ1-2
cdr3_nt: TGTGCCAGCAGCTTAAACAGGGGGGAGGAGGGCTACACCTTC
cdr3_aa: CASSLNRGEEGYTF

d_call: TRBD2
v_call: TRBV6-2/TRBV6-3
cdr3_length: 14
clone_size: NA
j_call: TRBJ2-5
cdr3_nt: TGTGCCAGCAGGCCTAGCGGGGTACAAGAGACCCAGTACTTC
cdr3_aa: CASRPSGVQETQYF

d_call: NA
v_call: TRBV4-1
cdr3_length: 16
clone_size: NA
j_call: TRBJ2-5
cdr3_nt: TGCGCCAGCAGCCAAGAAATGGGGGGGGGCTGGCAGACCCAGTACTTC
cdr3_aa: CASSQEMGGGWQTQYF

d_call: TRBD1
v_call: TRBV6-5
cdr3_length: 14
clone_size: NA
j_call: TRBJ1-4
cdr3_nt: TGTGCCAGCAGTTACCGGACAGGGAGGGAAAAACTGTTTTTT
cdr3_aa: CASSYRTGREKLFF

d_call: NA
v_call: TRBV29-1
cdr3_length: 14
clone_size: NA
j_call: TRBJ1-1
cdr3_nt: TGCAGCGTTGAACCCACAGGGTTGAACACTGAAGCTTTCTTT
cdr3_aa: CSVEPTGLNTEAFF

d_call: NA
v_call: TRBV4-3
cdr3_length: 17
clone_size: NA
j_call: TRBJ2-2
cdr3_nt: TGCGCCAGCAGCCAACGTGGGGGGAGCGCGAACACCGGGGAGCTGTTTTTT
cdr3_aa: CASSQRGGSANTGELFF

d_call: TRBD1
v_call: TRBV6-4
cdr3_length: 14
clone_size: NA
j_call: TRBJ1-6
cdr3_nt: TGTGCCAGCAGTGTAACAGGGGGCGAGTCACCCCTCCACTTT
cdr3_aa: CASSVTGGESPLHF

d_call: NA
v_call: TRBV24-1
cdr3_length: 13
clone_size: NA
j_call: TRBJ2-2
cdr3_nt: TGTGCCACCAGTGATTTCAGGGTCGGGGAGCTGTTTTTT
cdr3_aa: CATSDFRVGELFF

d_call: NA
v_call: TRBV25-1
cdr3_length: 16
clone_size: NA
j_call: TRBJ1-4
cdr3_nt: TGTGCCAGCAGAAGGGGGTCGCAGGGGATTAATGAAAAACTGTTTTTT
cdr3_aa: CASRRGSQGINEKLFF

d_call: NA
v_call: TRBV5-1
cdr3_length: 15
clone_size: NA
j_call: TRBJ2-2
cdr3_nt: TGCGCCAGCAGCTTCACAGCGTCGAACACCGGGGAGCTGTTTTTT
cdr3_aa: CASSFTASNTGELFF

d_call: NA
v_call: TRBV7-8
cdr3_length: 16
clone_size: few
j_call: TRBJ2-2
cdr3_nt: TGTGCCAGCAGCTTATGGAGTGCCCCGAACACCGGGGAGCTGTTTTTT
cdr3_aa: CASSLWSAPNTGELFF

d_call: NA
v_call: TRBV4-3
cdr3_length: 14
clone_size: NA
j_call: TRBJ2-5
cdr3_nt: TGCGCCAGCAGCCAAGTAGGGTCCCAAGAGACCCAGTACTTC
cdr3_aa: CASSQVGSQETQYF